This TCR beta chain was captured in a study of T cells in Graves' hyperthyroidism and ophthalmopathy. Study-wide results and limits: A 13 V-J model separated ophthalmopathy from stable hyperthyroidism.

A patient was excluded if there was uncontrolled infection, other autoimmune disease, pregnancy or lactation. V trimming: 4 bases; J trimming: 2 bases; junction bases outside the gene matches: 14. The CDR3 consists of 17 residues. Per germline, CDR1 LNHDA and CDR2 SQIVND (reference sequence). This clonotype has a handful of counts. Antigen specificity is unknown. Template material for amplifying TCR beta CDR3 regions consisted of RNA transcripts. An initial round of RT-PCR targeting the TCR CDR3 relied on the HTBI primer set. TCRdb re-called the multiplex PCR reads with MiXCR, one entry per CDR3 protein. The sample carries fewer than 750,000 distinct CDR3 sequences, roughly 14% recorded once.

This chain joins TRBV19 and TRBJ2-7, with TRBD1 identical over 7 bases. The sequence came from a woman aged 40 to 50 with Graves' ophthalmopathy. The sequenced sample consisted of blood. The CDR3 nucleotides read TGTGCCAGTAGTACGGGACAGAAAGTATTTTCAACCTACGAGCAGTACTTC. This codes for CASSTGQKVFSTYEQYF.